A selection of T cell receptor beta chains follows, all from one sample in a study of early T cells in non-severe SARS-CoV-2 infection. TCRdb itself ran the 5' RACE reads through MiXCR, one entry per CDR3 protein. The sample consists of around 50,000 distinct CDR3 sequences, approximately 12% of them appearing once. Sequencing used whole blood. The receptors originated from an adult who was a healthcare worker with PCR-confirmed SARS-CoV-2 infection or an uninfected control (not recorded which). Each CDR3 is given with its conserved first and last residue. D genes are given only for firm matches. Size is omitted from some rows. Given values are once, few, many or a class for expanded clones.

d_call: TRBD1; v_call: TRBV28; clone_size: .; j_call: TRBJ2-7; cdr3_aa: CASSIGDRVEQYF; cdr3_nt: TGTGCCAGCAGTATCGGGGACAGGGTCGAGCAGTACTTC
d_call: .; v_call: TRBV6-5; clone_size: few; j_call: TRBJ2-2; cdr3_aa: CASGLGGNTGELFF; cdr3_nt: TGTGCCAGCGGACTGGGGGGTAACACCGGGGAGCTGTTTTTT
d_call: .; v_call: TRBV5-1; clone_size: many; j_call: TRBJ2-1; cdr3_aa: CASSLEALYDEQFF; cdr3_nt: TGCGCCAGCAGCTTGGAGGCTCTTTACGATGAGCAGTTCTTC
d_call: TRBD1; v_call: TRBV18; clone_size: many; j_call: TRBJ2-3; cdr3_aa: CASSRRDRPTDTQYF; cdr3_nt: TGTGCCAGCTCACGAAGGGACAGACCCACAGATACGCAGTATTTT
d_call: .; v_call: TRBV11-2; clone_size: .; j_call: TRBJ2-1; cdr3_aa: CASSWGPGSYNEQFF; cdr3_nt: TGTGCCAGCAGTTGGGGACCGGGTTCCTACAATGAGCAGTTCTTC
d_call: .; v_call: TRBV2; clone_size: .; j_call: TRBJ2-3; cdr3_aa: CASIPGEGTDTQYF; cdr3_nt: TGTGCCAGCATCCCCGGAGAAGGGACAGATACGCAGTATTTT
d_call: .; v_call: TRBV5-4; clone_size: many; j_call: TRBJ1-2; cdr3_aa: CASNLGGHYGYTF; cdr3_nt: TGTGCCAGCAACCTGGGAGGGCACTATGGCTACACCTTC
d_call: TRBD2; v_call: TRBV5-4; clone_size: many; j_call: TRBJ2-1; cdr3_aa: CASSLRLAIDNEQFF; cdr3_nt: TGTGCCAGCAGCTTAAGACTAGCGATAGACAATGAGCAGTTCTTC
d_call: .; v_call: TRBV7-6; clone_size: few; j_call: TRBJ2-1; cdr3_aa: CASSVTGRNEQFF; cdr3_nt: TGTGCCAGCAGCGTGACAGGGAGGAATGAGCAGTTCTTC
d_call: .; v_call: TRBV9; clone_size: .; j_call: TRBJ2-3; cdr3_aa: CASSVESRSTDTQYF; cdr3_nt: TGTGCCAGCAGCGTAGAGTCGAGGTCCACAGATACGCAGTATTTT
d_call: TRBD1; v_call: TRBV3-1; clone_size: many; j_call: TRBJ2-3; cdr3_aa: CASSQRQGTDTQYF; cdr3_nt: TGTGCCAGCAGCCAGAGACAGGGTACAGATACGCAGTATTTT
d_call: .; v_call: TRBV14; clone_size: few; j_call: TRBJ2-5; cdr3_aa: CASSQGVAAWYQETQYF; cdr3_nt: TGTGCCAGCAGCCAAGGGGTAGCGGCTTGGTACCAAGAGACCCAGTACTTC
d_call: TRBD2; v_call: TRBV12-3/TRBV12-4; clone_size: many; j_call: TRBJ2-1; cdr3_aa: CASRSRTSEYNEQFF; cdr3_nt: TGTGCCAGCAGATCTCGGACTAGCGAGTACAATGAGCAGTTCTTC
d_call: .; v_call: TRBV28; clone_size: .; j_call: TRBJ2-1; cdr3_aa: CASGPRRSNEQFF; cdr3_nt: TGTGCCAGTGGGCCCCGCCGTTCCAATGAGCAGTTCTTC
d_call: .; v_call: TRBV27; clone_size: .; j_call: TRBJ1-1; cdr3_aa: CAGSPATLNTEAFF; cdr3_nt: TGTGCCGGCTCCCCGGCCACTCTGAACACTGAAGCTTTCTTT
d_call: .; v_call: TRBV2; clone_size: few; j_call: TRBJ1-6; cdr3_aa: CASSDPQATPHF; cdr3_nt: TGTGCCAGCAGTGACCCACAGGCTACCCCCCACTTT
d_call: TRBD2; v_call: TRBV7-6; clone_size: .; j_call: TRBJ2-7; cdr3_aa: CASSLAPSGASSYEQYF; cdr3_nt: TGTGCCAGCAGCTTAGCGCCTAGCGGGGCTAGCTCCTACGAGCAGTACTTC
d_call: .; v_call: TRBV27; clone_size: many; j_call: TRBJ1-4; cdr3_aa: CASSLIRGGLREKLFF; cdr3_nt: TGTGCCAGCAGTTTAATCCGGGGAGGGCTAAGGGAAAAACTGTTTTTT
d_call: TRBD1; v_call: TRBV12-3/TRBV12-4; clone_size: few; j_call: TRBJ1-2; cdr3_aa: CASSLGTGPSKGYTF; cdr3_nt: TGTGCCAGCAGTTTAGGGACAGGCCCATCTAAAGGCTACACCTTC
d_call: .; v_call: TRBV29-1; clone_size: many; j_call: TRBJ1-1; cdr3_aa: CSVRDSNTEAFF; cdr3_nt: TGCAGCGTAAGGGATTCGAACACTGAAGCTTTCTTT
d_call: .; v_call: TRBV28; clone_size: few; j_call: TRBJ2-7; cdr3_aa: CASSYTFGSGSYEQYF; cdr3_nt: TGTGCCAGCAGTTATACTTTCGGGAGTGGGTCCTACGAGCAGTACTTC
d_call: .; v_call: TRBV6-2/TRBV6-3; clone_size: many; j_call: TRBJ1-1; cdr3_aa: CASSWTGLTEAFF; cdr3_nt: TGTGCCAGCAGTTGGACGGGGTTGACTGAAGCTTTCTTT
d_call: TRBD2; v_call: TRBV6-2/TRBV6-3; clone_size: .; j_call: TRBJ2-3; cdr3_aa: CASTFRTSGGPNTDTQYF; cdr3_nt: TGTGCCAGCACCTTCCGGACTAGCGGGGGGCCTAACACAGATACGCAGTATTTT
d_call: .; v_call: TRBV20-1; clone_size: few; j_call: TRBJ2-3; cdr3_aa: CSARDPWRGVSTDTQYF; cdr3_nt: TGCAGTGCTAGAGACCCCTGGCGGGGCGTTAGCACAGATACGCAGTATTTT
d_call: .; v_call: TRBV4-1; clone_size: .; j_call: TRBJ1-4; cdr3_aa: CASSQDGGEKLFF; cdr3_nt: TGCGCCAGCAGCCAAGATGGTGGGGAAAAACTGTTTTTT
d_call: .; v_call: TRBV28; clone_size: few; j_call: TRBJ1-5; cdr3_aa: CASSLREFNQPQHF; cdr3_nt: TGTGCCAGCAGTTTGAGGGAATTCAATCAGCCCCAGCATTTT
d_call: TRBD2; v_call: TRBV11-3; clone_size: few; j_call: TRBJ2-7; cdr3_aa: CASSLRSGGFYEQYF; cdr3_nt: TGTGCCAGCAGCTTACGTAGCGGGGGGTTCTACGAGCAGTACTTC
d_call: .; v_call: TRBV30; clone_size: .; j_call: TRBJ1-1; cdr3_aa: CAWEGDFRNTEAFF; cdr3_nt: TGTGCCTGGGAGGGGGACTTTCGTAACACTGAAGCTTTCTTT
d_call: TRBD2; v_call: TRBV7-6; clone_size: .; j_call: TRBJ2-7; cdr3_aa: CASSLGLALSYEQYF; cdr3_nt: TGTGCCAGCAGCCTAGGACTAGCTTTGTCCTACGAGCAGTACTTC
d_call: .; v_call: TRBV7-8; clone_size: many; j_call: TRBJ1-2; cdr3_aa: CASSLAGTVYGYTF; cdr3_nt: TGTGCCAGCAGCTTAGCTGGGACTGTCTATGGCTACACCTTC
d_call: .; v_call: TRBV9; clone_size: few; j_call: TRBJ2-7; cdr3_aa: CASSVGKGPYEQYF; cdr3_nt: TGTGCCAGCAGCGTAGGGAAAGGTCCCTACGAGCAGTACTTC
d_call: .; v_call: TRBV5-4; clone_size: few; j_call: TRBJ2-2; cdr3_aa: CASSSGLTGELFF; cdr3_nt: TGTGCCAGCAGCTCAGGTCTCACCGGGGAGCTGTTTTTT
d_call: .; v_call: TRBV7-9; clone_size: .; j_call: TRBJ1-2; cdr3_aa: CASSLAPAGRGYTF; cdr3_nt: TGTGCCAGCAGCTTAGCCCCGGCGGGTCGAGGCTACACCTTC
d_call: .; v_call: TRBV7-3; clone_size: .; j_call: TRBJ1-2; cdr3_aa: CASSPDPRTAYTF; cdr3_nt: TGTGCCAGCAGCCCTGACCCGCGGACGGCCTACACCTTC
d_call: TRBD2; v_call: TRBV7-3; clone_size: many; j_call: TRBJ2-2; cdr3_aa: CASSLSSGRNAGELFF; cdr3_nt: TGTGCCAGCAGCTTATCAAGCGGGAGAAACGCCGGGGAGCTGTTTTTT
d_call: .; v_call: TRBV6-5; clone_size: .; j_call: TRBJ2-3; cdr3_aa: CASSYDFPDTQYF; cdr3_nt: TGTGCCAGCAGTTACGATTTCCCAGATACGCAGTATTTT
d_call: .; v_call: TRBV5-6; clone_size: many; j_call: TRBJ1-1; cdr3_aa: CASSRGRPEAFF; cdr3_nt: TGTGCCAGCAGCCGCGGACGGCCTGAAGCTTTCTTT
d_call: .; v_call: TRBV7-8; clone_size: .; j_call: TRBJ2-3; cdr3_aa: CASSEAVGATDTQYF; cdr3_nt: TGTGCCAGCAGCGAAGCCGTGGGAGCAACAGATACGCAGTATTTT
d_call: TRBD1; v_call: TRBV20-1; clone_size: .; j_call: TRBJ1-5; cdr3_aa: CSAAPTGGPYSNQPQHF; cdr3_nt: TGCAGTGCCGCCCCGACAGGGGGGCCCTATAGCAATCAGCCCCAGCATTTT
d_call: .; v_call: TRBV11-2; clone_size: few; j_call: TRBJ1-1; cdr3_aa: CASVGGTEAFF; cdr3_nt: TGTGCCAGCGTGGGAGGCACTGAAGCTTTCTTT
d_call: .; v_call: TRBV7-9; clone_size: few; j_call: TRBJ1-1; cdr3_aa: CASSFVGTEAFF; cdr3_nt: TGTGCCAGCAGCTTTGTGGGCACTGAAGCTTTCTTT